A selection of T cell receptor beta chains follows, all from one sample in a study of cytomegalovirus exposure and HLA in healthy donors. TCRdb's table, derived via immunoSEQ multiplex PCR, lists solely in-frame clones and lacks some. The data hold about 130,000 clones, with about three quarters observed a single time. The material sequenced was PBMCs. All receptors come from a man aged 40-49 years in good health and CMV-seropositive. Both conserved end residues are part of each CDR3. The order of the fields is V gene, clone size, D gene, J gene, CDR3 length, CDR3 protein, CDR3 DNA. D genes are given only for firm matches. Clone sizes are given selectively: once, few, many, or a class where the clone is expanded.

>TRBV7-8|.|.|TRBJ1-5|15
CASSDDRVGNQPQHF
TGTGCCAGCAGCGACGACAGAGTCGGCAATCAGCCCCAGCATTTT
>TRBV19|.|.|TRBJ2-7|13
CASMGTRTNEQYF
TGTGCCAGTATGGGGACAAGGACGAACGAGCAGTACTTC
>TRBV2|.|.|TRBJ1-5|15
CASSDDSLSNQPQHF
TGTGCCAGCAGTGATGACAGTCTTAGCAATCAGCCCCAGCATTTT
>TRBV25-1|.|TRBD2|TRBJ2-6|17
CASRVSGGQSGANVLTF
TGTGCCAGCAGAGTAAGCGGGGGCCAATCTGGGGCCAACGTCCTGACTTTC
>TRBV28|few|.|TRBJ2-1|14
CASSLTQRLYEQFF
TGTGCCAGCAGTTTAACTCAGAGGTTGTATGAGCAGTTCTTC
>TRBV7-6|.|.|TRBJ2-3|13
CASSFRRADTQYF
TGTGCCAGCAGCTTCAGGAGGGCAGATACGCAGTATTTT
>TRBV30|.|.|TRBJ2-1|11
CAWSAGTEQFF
TGTGCCTGGAGTGCCGGGACAGAGCAGTTCTTC
>TRBV5-4|.|TRBD1|TRBJ2-2|14
CASSRTGNTGELFF
TGTGCCAGCAGCAGGACAGGGAACACCGGGGAGCTGTTTTTT
>TRBV7-9|.|TRBD2|TRBJ2-2|15
CASSLGGSSTGELFF
TGTGCCAGCAGCTTAGGCGGGAGTAGCACCGGGGAGCTGTTTTTT
>TRBV5-1|.|TRBD2|TRBJ2-2|15
CASSLGLAGTGELFF
TGCGCCAGCAGCTTAGGTCTAGCGGGCACCGGGGAGCTGTTTTTT
>TRBV6-5|.|.|TRBJ1-6|13
CASRQGLNSPLHF
TGTGCCAGCAGACAGGGCTTAAATTCACCCCTCCACTTT
>TRBV19|.|.|TRBJ1-5|14
CASRPVGGNQPQHF
TGTGCCAGTAGGCCCGTCGGGGGCAATCAGCCCCAGCATTTT
>TRBV7-9|.|.|TRBJ2-3|15
CASSLISGRTDTQYF
TGTGCCAGCAGCTTAATCAGCGGCCGCACAGATACGCAGTATTTT
>TRBV9|.|TRBD1|TRBJ1-1|17
CASSVARDRTLSTEAFF
TGTGCCAGCAGCGTAGCTCGGGACAGGACCCTGAGCACTGAAGCTTTCTTT
>TRBV7-8|.|TRBD1|TRBJ1-5|15
CASSLRQGGSQPQHF
TGTGCCAGCAGCTTACGGCAGGGGGGATCTCAGCCCCAGCATTTT
>TRBV2|.|TRBD1|TRBJ2-7|16
CASSETLDREIDEQYF
TGTGCCAGCAGTGAAACCCTCGACAGGGAAATCGACGAGCAGTACTTC
>TRBV18|.|TRBD1|TRBJ1-2|16
CASSPNLQGADRGYTF
TGTGCCAGCTCACCAAACCTACAGGGGGCAGATCGTGGCTACACCTTC
>TRBV18|.|.|TRBJ1-2|16
CASSPLPGISNYGYTF
TGTGCCAGCTCACCACTACCAGGGATCTCTAACTATGGCTACACCTTC
>TRBV21-1|.|.|TRBJ2-7|15
CASSTRGTSNHEQYF
TGTGCCAGCAGCACTAGAGGGACTAGCAACCACGAGCAGTACTTC
>TRBV2|once|TRBD2|TRBJ2-1|16
CASTRGGPTTYNEQFF
TGTGCCAGCACCCGGGGGGGACCCACGACCTACAATGAGCAGTTCTTC
>TRBV2|.|.|TRBJ2-3|15
CASKIITGTADTQYF
TGTGCCAGCAAGATTATTACAGGGACCGCAGATACGCAGTATTTT
>TRBV28|once|.|TRBJ2-3|16
CASSSPSSAATDTQYF
TGTGCCAGCAGTTCCCCGAGCAGCGCGGCCACAGATACGCAGTATTTT
>TRBV27|.|.|TRBJ1-3|11
CASVGGNTIYF
TGTGCCAGCGTGGGCGGAAACACCATATATTTT
>TRBV14|.|TRBD1|TRBJ1-1|18
CASSQRTGMRLLNTEAFF
TGTGCCAGCAGCCAACGGACAGGGATGCGACTTTTGAACACTGAAGCTTTCTTT
>TRBV5-6|.|.|TRBJ2-4|15
CASSGGTVNKNIQYF
TGTGCCAGCAGCGGGGGGACAGTAAACAAAAACATTCAGTACTTC
>TRBV6-6|.|.|TRBJ2-7|13
CASSLGRGYEQYF
TGTGCCAGCAGCCTAGGCCGGGGCTACGAGCAGTACTTC
>TRBV15|.|.|TRBJ2-7|14
CATSRQQGGYEQYF
TGTGCCACCAGCAGGCAACAGGGGGGGTACGAGCAGTACTTC
>TRBV14|few|.|TRBJ1-4|16
CASSTRVSATNEKLFF
TGTGCCAGCAGTACCAGGGTCTCGGCAACTAATGAAAAACTGTTTTTT
>TRBV5-1|.|.|TRBJ1-1|16
CASSLGVGVVNTEAFF
TGCGCCAGCAGCTTGGGGGTCGGGGTAGTAAACACTGAAGCTTTCTTT
>TRBV15|.|.|TRBJ2-6|15
CATSTGGAGANVLTF
TGTGCCACCAGCACGGGCGGGGCTGGGGCCAACGTCCTGACTTTC
>TRBV5-5|.|.|TRBJ2-7|14
CASSLAGLYYEQYF
TGTGCCAGCAGCTTGGCAGGACTTTACTACGAGCAGTACTTC
>TRBV19|.|TRBD1|TRBJ2-7|16
CASSIGFAGQVGEQYF
TGTGCCAGTAGTATAGGGTTCGCCGGACAGGTCGGCGAGCAGTACTTC
>TRBV28|.|TRBD2|TRBJ2-7|17
CASSLGTRGGNNYEQYF
TGTGCCAGCAGTTTAGGTACTCGCGGGGGAAATAACTACGAGCAGTACTTC
>TRBV5-1|.|TRBD1|TRBJ2-7|14
CASSPGTASYEQYF
TGCGCCAGCAGTCCCGGGACAGCATCCTACGAGCAGTACTTC
>TRBV19|.|.|TRBJ2-2|16
CASGSQRRGNTGELFF
TGTGCCAGTGGTAGTCAGCGGAGGGGCAACACCGGGGAGCTGTTTTTT
>TRBV7-9|.|TRBD1|TRBJ1-2|14
CASSPGQGNYGYTF
TGTGCCAGCAGCCCCGGACAGGGGAACTATGGCTACACCTTC
>TRBV29-1|.|TRBD1|TRBJ2-5|15
CSVDRDRGRWETQYF
TGCAGCGTTGATCGAGACAGGGGGCGTTGGGAGACCCAGTACTTC
>TRBV4-2|few|.|TRBJ2-7|14
CASSPVRGTSEQYF
TGTGCCAGCAGCCCCGTTAGGGGGACCTCCGAGCAGTACTTC
>TRBV9|.|.|TRBJ2-7|14
CASSVGGDSYEQYF
TGTGCCAGCAGCGTAGGGGGGGATAGCTACGAGCAGTACTTC
>TRBV5-1|.|TRBD2|TRBJ2-7|12
CASSRTGGEQYF
TGCGCCAGCAGTCGTACGGGAGGCGAGCAGTACTTC
>TRBV7-9|.|TRBD2|TRBJ2-3|17
CASSPYITSGRTDTQYF
TGTGCCAGCAGCCCCTACATCACTAGCGGGAGAACAGATACGCAGTATTTT
>TRBV5-1|.|.|TRBJ2-7|12
CASSYGSREQYF
TGCGCCAGCAGTTATGGGAGTAGAGAGCAGTACTTC
>TRBV5-6|few|.|TRBJ2-2|13
CASSLGPLGELFF
TGTGCCAGCAGCTTGGGGCCCCTTGGGGAGCTGTTTTTT
>TRBV6-5|.|.|TRBJ2-7|14
CASRLSGGSNEQYF
TGTGCCAGCAGACTTTCCGGGGGTAGTAACGAGCAGTACTTC
>TRBV7-9|few|TRBD2|TRBJ2-5|16
CASSSGLAGGVETQYF
TGTGCCAGCAGCTCAGGACTAGCGGGGGGAGTGGAGACCCAGTACTTC